The 25 T cell receptor beta chains below all came from one sample that was sequenced in a study of blood T cell repertoires in COVID-19. Repertoires were generated with immunoSEQ multiplex PCR, while TCRdb's copy carries only in-frame clones and drops some. Seen here are almost 100,000 clones, around 86% observed once, and the top ten hold about a tenth. The sequencing sample was made of peripheral blood. These receptor sequences come from a man over 45 with acute or convalescent COVID-19.

The V gene is TRBV5-4, the J gene TRBJ1-2, with unresolved D. The CDR3 is made up of 14 amino acids. V gave up 4 bases and J gave up 0 bases, with 10 bases separating them. The germline CDR1 and CDR2 sequences are SGHNT and YYREEE (reference sequence). As DNA, the CDR3 is TGTGCCAGCAGCCGTGCCACAGCTAACTATGGCTACACCTTC. It codes for CASSRATANYGYTF.

This chain joins TRBV4-1 and TRBJ2-5, with D perhaps matching TRBD2 (6 bases). The germline gives CDR1 MGHRA, CDR2 YSYEKL. Trimming removed 4 bases at V and 5 bases at J, with 17 bases between. CDR3 length equals 15 residues. Here the CDR3 DNA reads TGCGCCAGCAGCCGCCCCTATGGCGGGGCGGAGACCCAGTACTTC. It translates to CASSRPYGGAETQYF.

On this clone: This sample also contains other DNA sequences that code for the same CDR3. The rearrangement uses TRBV11-1 and TRBJ2-7; 9 bases line up with TRBD1. After removal of 5 bases from V and 2 bases from J, the junction contained 4 bases not matched to a gene. The CDR3 is 14 amino acids. The germline V gene encodes CDR1 SGHAT and CDR2 FQDESV (reference sequence). The DNA for the CDR3 is TGTGCCAGCAGCCTGGGACAGGGAACCTACGAGCAGTACTTC. Protein: CASSLGQGTYEQYF.

The V gene is TRBV7-6, the J gene TRBJ2-1; a weak D match, TRBD2 (5 bases). Trimming took 0 bases from V and 2 from J, leaving 8 bases between them. The CDR3 is 15 residues long. Germline V gene data show CDR1 as SGHVS and CDR2 as FNYEAQ. CDR3 sequence reads: CASSLAGGPYNEQFF. The DNA of the CDR3 is TGTGCCAGCAGCTTAGCTGGCGGGCCCTACAATGAGCAGTTCTTC.

This chain links TRBV7-9 with TRBJ2-1, with 11 bases matching TRBD2. Germline trimming cut 6 bases from V and 5 bases from J; bases unmatched to any gene: 6. CDR3 length equals 15 residues. Germline V gene data show CDR1 as SEHNR and CDR2 as FQNEAQ (reference sequence). CDR3 in DNA: TGTGCCAGCAGACCTACTAGCGGGAGCAACAATGAGCAGTTCTTC. Translated: CASRPTSGSNNEQFF.

This chain connects TRBV11-2 to TRBJ2-7, with 9 bases lining up with TRBD1. Germline loops: CDR1 SGHAT, CDR2 FQNNGV. V was pared by 3 bases and J by 4 bases, with 7 bases of the junction left unmatched. The CDR3 is made up of 15 amino acids. The CDR3 is CASSFDGTGRYEQYF. The CDR3 nucleotides read TGTGCCAGCAGCTTCGACGGGACAGGGCGTTACGAGCAGTACTTC.

The V gene is TRBV11-2, the J gene TRBJ1-2; D uncertain. This CDR3 has 16 residues. Germline assignment: CDR1 SGHAT and CDR2 FQNNGV. Trimming pared 1 base from V and 7 bases from J, leaving 19 bases between. The CDR3: CASSLGGNPRSGGYTF. CDR3 nucleotides: TGTGCCAGCAGCTTAGGCGGAAACCCCCGTTCGGGTGGCTACACCTTC.

The chain couples TRBV11-2 to TRBJ2-1; 9 bases match TRBD2. The CDR3 contains 15 residues. In germline, CDR1 is SGHAT, CDR2 FQNNGV. After removal of 6 bases from V and 3 bases from J, the junction contained 6 bases not matched to a gene. The CDR3 reads CASSRREGYYNEQFF. CDR3 sequence (DNA): TGTGCCAGCAGTAGGCGGGAGGGTTACTACAATGAGCAGTTCTTC.

V and J are TRBV2 and TRBJ1-5, with 9 bases fitting TRBD1. The CDR3 consists of 14 residues. Germline V gene data show CDR1 as SNHLY and CDR2 as FYNNEI. The V segment lost 7 bases and the J segment 6 bases; nucleotides outside the gene matches: 7. CDR3 bases: TGTGCCAGCAAGTACAGGGGGCTGAGTCAGCCCCAGCATTTT. It encodes CASKYRGLSQPQHF. Filled out from reference TRBV2 and TRBJ1-5, the complete variable domain reads EPEVTQTPSHQVTQMGQEVILRCVPISNHLYFYWYRQILGQKVEFLVSFYNNEISEKSEIFDDQFSVERPDGSNFTLKIRSTKLEDSAMYFCASKYRGLSQPQHFGDGTRLSIL.

The gene calls are TRBV10-3 and TRBJ2-7; D is ambiguous. The CDR3 extends over 12 amino acids. Per the germline V gene, CDR1 is ENHRY and CDR2 is SYGVKD. Between the trimmed V and J ends, which lost 7 bases and 1 base, there was a span of 8 bases. For the CDR3, the DNA is TGTGCCATCACGGCGGTATCCTACGAGCAGTACTTC. This codes for CAITAVSYEQYF.

V gene TRBV12-3 or TRBV12-4 combines with J gene TRBJ1-5, with D possibly TRBD1 on 5 matching bases. There are 13 residues in the CDR3. V gave up 7 bases and J gave up 7 bases, with 14 bases separating them. CDR3 in amino acids: CASTLQGRQPQHF. CDR3 sequence (DNA): TGTGCCAGCACGTTGCAGGGTCGGCAGCCCCAGCATTTT.

The genes are TRBV7-9 and TRBJ1-2, with 8 bases fitting TRBD1. Germline CDR1 reads SEHNR; CDR2 reads FQNEAQ (reference sequence). The junction had 6 bases not matched to a gene; V was cut back by 5 bases and J by 1 base. The CDR3 runs to 15 residues. The CDR3 DNA follows: TGTGCCAGCAGCCCCCGGACAGGGTATAACTATGGCTACACCTTC. Translating gives CASSPRTGYNYGYTF.

This chain links TRBV6-5 with TRBJ2-5; D uncertain. This CDR3 spans 12 amino acids. Deletions cut 4 bases from V and 2 bases from J, with 5 bases between. The germline gives CDR1 MNHEY, CDR2 SVGAGI. Here the CDR3 DNA reads TGTGCCAGCAGTTTTCAGCAAGAGACCCAGTACTTC. Its protein is CASSFQQETQYF.

This chain links TRBV2 with TRBJ2-2; 11 positions match TRBD2. The CDR3 contains 14 residues. With 6 bases clipped from V and 5 bases from J, the junction kept 2 bases outside the gene matches. The germline V gene encodes CDR1 SNHLY and CDR2 FYNNEI. The CDR3 DNA reads TGTGCCAGCAGGAGGACTAGCGGGACCGGGGAGCTGTTTTTT. Its translation: CASRRTSGTGELFF.

The chain links TRBV15 to TRBJ2-7; D gene ambiguous. Germline assignment: CDR1 LNHNV and CDR2 YYDKDF (reference sequence). CDR3 size: 12 residues. Between the trimmed V and J ends, which lost 1 base and 3 bases, there was a span of 4 bases. The CDR3 here is CATSRASYEQYF. The CDR3 DNA sequence: TGTGCCACCAGCAGAGCCAGCTACGAGCAGTACTTC.

The chain recombines TRBV4-1 with TRBJ1-1; D is possibly TRBD1 (5 bases). Germline V gives CDR1 MGHRA, CDR2 YSYEKL. The CDR3 runs 12 residues. Trimming pared 0 bases from V and 11 bases from J, leaving 10 bases between. CDR3 DNA: TGCGCCAGCAGCCAAGAATCAGGGCATGCTTTCTTT. Its translation: CASSQESGHAFF.

The V call is TRBV15, the J call TRBJ1-5; 9 bases map to TRBD1. Germline values: CDR1 LNHNV, CDR2 YYDKDF (reference sequence). The V segment lost 9 bases and the J segment 0 bases; nucleotides outside the gene matches: 15. The CDR3 is made up of 18 amino acids. The CDR3 DNA sequence: TGTGCCACGGGGCCGGGACAGGGCCGGGGGTATAGCAATCAGCCCCAGCATTTT. Its translation: CATGPGQGRGYSNQPQHF.

J is TRBJ1-5 and V is TRBV15, with TRBD1 identical over 8 bases. After removal of 3 bases from V and 2 bases from J, the junction contained 12 bases not matched to a gene. Germline V gene data show CDR1 as LNHNV and CDR2 as YYDKDF (reference sequence). The CDR3 totals 18 residues. As DNA, the CDR3 is TGTGCCACCAGCAGCGTTTGGGGACAGGCAATCTGCAATCAGCCCCAGCATTTT. Its protein is CATSSVWGQAICNQPQHF.

This sequence joins TRBV29-1 and TRBJ1-1; D is uncertain. Trimming took off 6 bases at V and 2 bases at J, with 10 bases between the two ends. This CDR3 spans 12 amino acids. From germline, CDR1 is SQVTM and CDR2 ANQGSEA. CDR3 in DNA: TGCAGCGTCACGGTCGTTAACACTGAAGCTTTCTTT. Translated: CSVTVVNTEAFF.

This sequence joins TRBV7-9 and TRBJ2-7; the match to TRBD2 covers 7 bases. This CDR3 is 11 amino acids long. J was trimmed by 3 bases and V by 10 bases; bases with no gene match: 3. The V gene's germline CDR1 is SEHNR and CDR2 FQNEAQ (reference sequence). In nucleotides, the CDR3 is TGTGCCACTAGCGGCCGCTACGAGCAGTACTTC. Its translation is CATSGRYEQYF.

The V and J genes are TRBV10-3 and TRBJ2-2, with 10 bases identical to TRBD2. The CDR3 has 15 amino acids. V dropped 6 bases and J dropped 4; count of bases not matched to a gene: 5. Per the germline V gene, CDR1 is ENHRY and CDR2 is SYGVKD. This CDR3 is CAIRAASGSTGELFF. As DNA, the CDR3 is TGTGCCATCAGGGCCGCTAGCGGGAGCACCGGGGAGCTGTTTTTT.

This chain links TRBV19 with TRBJ2-4, with no clear D. V was cut by 6 bases and J by 7 bases, with 13 bases left in between. The CDR3 extends over 13 amino acids. The germline CDR1 and CDR2 sequences are LNHDA and SQIVND (reference sequence). This chain's CDR3 is CASRRLAGNIQYF. CDR3 nucleotide sequence: TGTGCCAGTAGGAGGTTAGCCGGGAACATTCAGTACTTC.

The J gene is TRBJ1-1, the V gene TRBV18; perhaps TRBD1 as D (6 bases). The length of the CDR3 is 15 residues. V shed 3 bases and J shed 4 bases, with 15 bases lying between them. Germline CDR1 is KGHSH and CDR2 is LQKENI. CDR3 amino acids: CASSPGQYERTEAFF. CDR3 nucleotides: TGTGCCAGCTCACCGGGACAATACGAACGCACTGAAGCTTTCTTT.

The chain combines TRBV29-1 with TRBJ1-2; maybe TRBD1 (5 bases). CDR1 is SQVTM and CDR2 is ANQGSEA in the germline V gene. CDR3 length equals 14 residues. V was cut by 3 bases and J by 6 bases, with 17 bases left in between. In nucleotides, the CDR3 is TGCAGCGTTGACACCGTAGGGGTAAACCATGGCTACACCTTC. This translates into CSVDTVGVNHGYTF.

This clone was found a few times. The rearrangement joins TRBV5-1 to TRBJ2-5; the D gene is possibly TRBD2 (5 bases). This CDR3 has 15 residues. Germline values: CDR1 SGHRS, CDR2 YFSETQ. The ends were cut back, 3 bases at V and 2 bases at J, with 14 bases in the middle. The CDR3 bases are TGCGCCAGCAGCTCGAGGGCTGGGTATCAAGAGACCCAGTACTTC. Translation gives CASSSRAGYQETQYF.